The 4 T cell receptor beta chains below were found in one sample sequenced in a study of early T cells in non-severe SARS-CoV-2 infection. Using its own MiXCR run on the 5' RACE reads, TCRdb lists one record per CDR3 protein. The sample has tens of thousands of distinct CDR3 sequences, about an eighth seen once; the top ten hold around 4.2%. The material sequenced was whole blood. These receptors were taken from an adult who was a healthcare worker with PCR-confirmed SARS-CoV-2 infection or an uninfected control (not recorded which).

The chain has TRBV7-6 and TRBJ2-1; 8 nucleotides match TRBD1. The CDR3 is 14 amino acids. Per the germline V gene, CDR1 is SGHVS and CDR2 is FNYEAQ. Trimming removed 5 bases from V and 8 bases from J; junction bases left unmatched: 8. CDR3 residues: CASSGRQGSDEQFF. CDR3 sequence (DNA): TGTGCCAGCAGCGGAAGACAGGGGTCGGATGAGCAGTTCTTC. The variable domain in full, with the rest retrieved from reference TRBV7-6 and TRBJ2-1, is GAGVSQSPRYKVTKRGQDVALRCDPISGHVSLYWYRQALGQGPEFLTYFNYEAQQDKSGLPNDRFSAERPEGSISTLTIQRTEQRDSAMYRCASSGRQGSDEQFFGPGTRLTVL.

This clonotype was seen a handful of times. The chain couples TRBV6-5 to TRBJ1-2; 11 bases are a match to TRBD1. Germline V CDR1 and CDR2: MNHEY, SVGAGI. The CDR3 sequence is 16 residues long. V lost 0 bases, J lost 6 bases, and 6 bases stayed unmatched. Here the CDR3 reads CASSYSPGQGVHGYTF. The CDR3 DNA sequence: TGTGCCAGCAGTTACTCGCCGGGACAGGGGGTTCATGGCTACACCTTC.

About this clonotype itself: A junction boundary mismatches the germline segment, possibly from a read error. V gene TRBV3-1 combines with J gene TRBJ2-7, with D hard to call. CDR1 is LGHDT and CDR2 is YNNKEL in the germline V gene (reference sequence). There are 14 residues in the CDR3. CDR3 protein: CASGHYASSYEQYF. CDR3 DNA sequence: TGTGCCAGCGGCCACTACGCCAGTTCCTACGAGCAGTACTTC.

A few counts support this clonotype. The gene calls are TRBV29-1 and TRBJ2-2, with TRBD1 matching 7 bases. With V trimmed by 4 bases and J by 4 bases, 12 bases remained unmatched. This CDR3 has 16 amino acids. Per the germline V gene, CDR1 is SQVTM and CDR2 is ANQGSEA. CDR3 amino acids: CSVGSAGGGGTGELFF. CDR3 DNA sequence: TGCAGCGTTGGATCGGCAGGGGGTGGAGGCACCGGGGAGCTGTTTTTT.